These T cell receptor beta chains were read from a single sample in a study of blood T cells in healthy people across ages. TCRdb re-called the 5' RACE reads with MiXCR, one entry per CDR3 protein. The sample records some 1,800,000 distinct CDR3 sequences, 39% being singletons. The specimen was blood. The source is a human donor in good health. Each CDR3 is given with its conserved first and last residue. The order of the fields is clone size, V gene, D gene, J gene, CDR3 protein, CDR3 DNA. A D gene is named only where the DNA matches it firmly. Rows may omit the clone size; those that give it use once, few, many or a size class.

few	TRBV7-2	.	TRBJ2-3	CASRYVRESSDTQYF	TGTGCCAGCAGATACGTCCGGGAGTCATCAGATACGCAGTATTTT
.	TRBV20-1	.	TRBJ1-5	CSARGQGLEQPQHF	TGCAGTGCTAGAGGGCAGGGGTTAGAACAGCCCCAGCATTTT
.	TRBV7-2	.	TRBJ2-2	CASSWDLDSTGELFF	TGTGCCAGCAGCTGGGACTTAGATAGCACCGGGGAGCTGTTTTTT
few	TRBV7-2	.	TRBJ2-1	CASSLNRMQETQFF	TGTGCCAGCAGCTTGAACAGAATGCAAGAGACCCAGTTCTTC
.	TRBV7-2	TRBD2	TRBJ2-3	CASRRTSGGSTDTQYF	TGTGCCAGCAGACGTACTAGCGGGGGAAGCACAGATACGCAGTATTTT
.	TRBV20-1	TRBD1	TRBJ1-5	CSARYTGGRNQPQHF	TGCAGTGCTAGATATACAGGGGGCCGCAATCAGCCCCAGCATTTT
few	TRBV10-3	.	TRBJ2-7	CAISDPDSFYEQYF	TGTGCCATCAGTGACCCTGATAGTTTCTACGAGCAGTACTTC
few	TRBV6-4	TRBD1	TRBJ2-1	CASSPTPGTGIEQFF	TGTGCCAGCAGTCCAACCCCCGGGACAGGGATTGAGCAGTTCTTC
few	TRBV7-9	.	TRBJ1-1	CASSPPDKPNTEAFF	TGTGCCAGCAGCCCCCCGGATAAGCCGAACACTGAAGCTTTCTTT
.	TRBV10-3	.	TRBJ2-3	CAISESDSYTQYF	TGTGCCATCAGTGAGTCTGACAGCTATACGCAGTATTTT
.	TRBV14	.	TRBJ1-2	CASSQISGVVAGYTF	TGTGCCAGCAGCCAAATATCAGGGGTGGTGGCTGGCTACACCTTC
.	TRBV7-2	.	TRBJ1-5	CASSVDITSNQPQHF	TGTGCCAGCAGCGTAGACATTACTAGCAATCAGCCCCAGCATTTT
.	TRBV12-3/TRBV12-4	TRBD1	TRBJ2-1	CASSFLDGTGLGQFF	TGTGCCAGCAGTTTTCTGGACGGGACAGGGTTGGGGCAGTTCTTC
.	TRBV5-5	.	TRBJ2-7	CASSLTPQSYEQYF	TGTGCCAGCAGCTTGACCCCCCAATCCTACGAGCAGTACTTC
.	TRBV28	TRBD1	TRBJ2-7	CASSFERGLSYEQYF	TGTGCCAGCAGTTTTGAAAGGGGGCTCTCCTACGAGCAGTACTTC
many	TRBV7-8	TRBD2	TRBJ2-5	CASSLVQRGGVQYF	TGTGCCAGCAGCTTAGTCCAGCGGGGGGGCGTCCAGTACTTC
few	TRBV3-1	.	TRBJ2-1	CASSRQPGRPYNEQFF	TGTGCCAGCAGCCGCCAGCCAGGACGCCCATACAATGAGCAGTTCTTC
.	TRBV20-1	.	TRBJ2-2	CSAYGIKDTGELFF	TGCAGTGCTTACGGCATTAAGGACACCGGGGAGCTGTTTTTT
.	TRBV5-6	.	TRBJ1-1	CASSLSLRDTEAFF	TGCGCCAGCAGCCTGAGCCTTAGGGACACTGAAGCTTTCTTT
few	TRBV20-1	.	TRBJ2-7	CSARDGLSSYEQYF	TGCAGTGCTCGGGACGGCCTGAGCTCCTACGAGCAGTACTTC
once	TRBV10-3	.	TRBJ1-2	CAIRVPYPVGYTF	TGTGCCATCAGAGTTCCCTACCCAGTTGGCTACACCTTC
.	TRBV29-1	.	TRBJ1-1	CSVRHGRYTEAFF	TGCAGCGTCCGCCACGGCAGATACACTGAAGCTTTCTTT
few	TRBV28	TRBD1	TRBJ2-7	CASGGTGSVYEQYF	TGTGCCAGCGGGGGGACAGGGAGCGTCTACGAGCAGTACTTC
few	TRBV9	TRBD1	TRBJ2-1	CASSPLGQSYNEQFF	TGTGCCAGCAGCCCCTTGGGACAGTCCTACAATGAGCAGTTCTTC
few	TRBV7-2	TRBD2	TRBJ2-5	CASSPKSGTTQETQYF	TGTGCCAGCAGCCCCAAATCCGGGACTACTCAAGAGACCCAGTACTTC
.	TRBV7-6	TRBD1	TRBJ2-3	CASSRIGVTGGQTDTQYF	TGTGCCAGCAGCCGCATCGGAGTGACAGGGGGGCAGACAGATACGCAGTATTTT
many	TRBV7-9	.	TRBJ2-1	CASSPANNEQFF	TGTGCCAGCAGCCCAGCGAACAATGAGCAGTTCTTC
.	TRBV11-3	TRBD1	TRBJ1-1	CASSLDPPGGWGMNTEAFF	TGTGCCAGCAGCTTAGATCCCCCAGGGGGCTGGGGAATGAACACTGAAGCTTTCTTT
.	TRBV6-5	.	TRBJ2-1	CASSRIPGLYNEQFF	TGTGCCAGCAGTCGGATTCCGGGACTCTACAATGAGCAGTTCTTC
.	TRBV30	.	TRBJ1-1	CAWDKGEGYTEAFF	TGTGCCTGGGACAAGGGGGAGGGATACACTGAAGCTTTCTTT
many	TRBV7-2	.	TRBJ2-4	CASSALPFQGSDKNIQYF	TGTGCCAGCAGCGCCTTACCCTTCCAGGGATCTGACAAAAACATTCAGTACTTC
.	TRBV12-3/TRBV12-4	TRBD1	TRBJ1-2	CASNHRDRVDYGYTF	TGTGCCAGCAATCACCGGGACAGGGTGGACTATGGCTACACCTTC
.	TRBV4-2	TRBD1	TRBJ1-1	CASSQEGGQVGTEAFF	TGTGCCAGCAGCCAAGAGGGAGGACAGGTGGGCACTGAAGCTTTCTTT
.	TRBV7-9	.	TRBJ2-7	CASSLGRPVDEQYF	TGTGCCAGCAGCTTAGGGAGGCCCGTTGACGAGCAGTACTTC
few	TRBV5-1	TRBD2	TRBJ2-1	CASSLELAGGLDEQFF	TGCGCCAGCAGCTTGGAACTAGCGGGGGGGCTGGATGAGCAGTTCTTC
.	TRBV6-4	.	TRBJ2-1	CASSDSWVTEQFF	TGTGCCAGCAGTGACTCGTGGGTCACCGAGCAGTTCTTC
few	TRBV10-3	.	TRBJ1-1	CAISPSQSRNTEAFF	TGTGCCATCAGCCCGTCACAGTCAAGGAACACTGAAGCTTTCTTT
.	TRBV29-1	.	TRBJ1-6	CSVDARSSPLHF	TGCAGCGTTGACGCGCGGAGTTCACCCCTCCACTTT
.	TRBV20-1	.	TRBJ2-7	CSAPDEVNEQYF	TGCAGTGCTCCCGACGAGGTTAACGAGCAGTACTTC
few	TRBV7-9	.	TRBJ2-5	CASSSGRRQETQYF	TGTGCCAGCAGCTCCGGGCGGCGGCAAGAGACCCAGTACTTC
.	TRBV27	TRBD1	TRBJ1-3	CASSQGGTGFSGNTIYF	TGTGCCAGCAGCCAAGGCGGGACAGGGTTTTCGGGAAACACCATATATTTT
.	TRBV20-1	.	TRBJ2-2	CSTYFTGELFF	TGCAGTACATATTTTACCGGGGAGCTGTTTTTT
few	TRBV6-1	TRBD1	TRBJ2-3	CASSKNSGGTSTDTQYF	TGTGCCAGCAGTAAAAATTCAGGGGGAACTAGCACAGATACGCAGTATTTT
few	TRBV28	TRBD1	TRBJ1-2	CVSSLQGAGGYTF	TGTGTCAGCAGTTTACAGGGGGCGGGAGGCTACACCTTC
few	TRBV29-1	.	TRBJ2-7	CSAQQGQGYEQYF	TGCAGCGCCCAGCAGGGGCAGGGGTACGAGCAGTACTTC
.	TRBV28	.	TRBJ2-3	CATGETPVWDTQYF	TGTGCCACCGGAGAGACACCCGTTTGGGATACGCAGTATTTT
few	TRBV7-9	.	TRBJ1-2	CASSLHGTDGYGYTF	TGTGCCAGCAGCTTACACGGGACGGACGGATATGGCTACACCTTC
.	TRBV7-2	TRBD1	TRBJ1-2	CASSSKTGFDGYTF	TGTGCCAGCAGCTCCAAGACAGGGTTCGATGGCTACACCTTC
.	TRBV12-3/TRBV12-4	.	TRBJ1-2	CASSLSRAGYGYTF	TGTGCCAGCAGTTTATCCAGGGCTGGGTATGGCTACACCTTC
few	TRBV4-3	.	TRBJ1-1	CASSQRLEGVGDTEAFF	TGCGCCAGCAGCCAAAGGCTCGAAGGCGTGGGGGACACTGAAGCTTTCTTT
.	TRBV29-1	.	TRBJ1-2	CSVEMTGSGGYTF	TGCAGCGTCGAAATGACAGGCTCAGGCGGCTACACCTTC
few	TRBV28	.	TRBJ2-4	CASSPGDKNIQYF	TGTGCCAGCAGTCCGGGGGACAAAAACATTCAGTACTTC
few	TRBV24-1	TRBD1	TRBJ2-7	CATSDLSGQGSCYEQYF	TGTGCCACCAGTGATTTATCCGGACAGGGAAGTTGCTACGAGCAGTACTTC
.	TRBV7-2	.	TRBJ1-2	CASSRKGLGYGYTF	TGTGCCAGCAGCCGCAAAGGGCTGGGGTATGGCTACACCTTC
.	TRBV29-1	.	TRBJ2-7	CSVFVLVRGEQYF	TGCAGCGTTTTCGTATTGGTTCGGGGCGAGCAGTACTTC
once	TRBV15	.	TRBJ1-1	CATSRYLNTGAFF	TGTGCCACCAGCCGATACTTGAACACTGGAGCTTTCTTT
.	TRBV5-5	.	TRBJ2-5	CASILGVGGLQETQYF	TGTGCCAGCATCCTTGGGGTGGGGGGGCTACAAGAGACCCAGTACTTC
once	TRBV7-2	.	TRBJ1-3	CASSLAAQSSGNTIYF	TGTGCCAGCAGCTTAGCGGCACAGAGCTCTGGAAACACCATATATTTT
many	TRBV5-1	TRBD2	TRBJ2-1	CASSLAAVAGAIYNEQFF	TGCGCCAGCAGCTTGGCCGCGGTAGCGGGGGCGATCTACAATGAGCAGTTCTTC
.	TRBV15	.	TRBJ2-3	CATSRDGGRFVDTQYF	TGTGCCACCAGCAGAGACGGAGGACGATTTGTAGATACGCAGTATTTT